The rows below give T cell receptor beta chains drawn from one sample of a study of T cell responses to AZD1222 COVID-19 vaccine. Sequenced by immunoSEQ multiplex PCR; TCRdb stores in-frame clones only, minus some. The table has about 110,000 clones, roughly nine tenths seen once. Here the sequenced sample was peripheral blood, taken on day 0 of AZD1222 vaccination. Receptors originate from an adult in good health. Each CDR3 is given with its conserved first and last residue. The D gene is left open where the match is weak. Not all rows give a size; the values are once, few, many and, for expanded clones, a class.

j_call clone_size v_call d_call cdr3_nt cdr3_aa
TRBJ1-1 NA TRBV15 NA TGTGCCACCAGCAGAGATGCGGACACTGAAGCTTTCTTT CATSRDADTEAFF
TRBJ1-3 NA TRBV11-2 NA TGTGCCAGCAGCTTAGTGCCGGGAGCCTCTGGAAACACCATATATTTT CASSLVPGASGNTIYF
TRBJ1-5 NA TRBV27 NA TGTGCCAGCAGTTTAATCGCTTCCCAGCCCCAGCATTTT CASSLIASQPQHF
TRBJ1-6 NA TRBV12-3/TRBV12-4 NA TGTGCCAGCAGTTTGTTTAATTCACCCCTCCACTTT CASSLFNSPLHF
TRBJ1-1 NA TRBV7-9 NA TGTGCCAGCAGCTTGGGAGCGAACACTGAAGCTTTCTTT CASSLGANTEAFF
TRBJ2-6 NA TRBV9 NA TGTGCCAGCAGCGAGGACATTCGGGGGGCCAACGTCCTGACTTTC CASSEDIRGANVLTF
TRBJ1-5 NA TRBV6-4 TRBD1 TGTGCCAGCAGTGACTCACCACAGGGGGTCCGACTCTATAGCAATCAGCCCCAGCATTTT CASSDSPQGVRLYSNQPQHF
TRBJ1-5 NA TRBV10-2 NA TGCGCCAGCAGTGAGTCGTGGGGGTCAGGTCAGCCCCAGCATTTT CASSESWGSGQPQHF
TRBJ1-3 NA TRBV11-1 TRBD1 TGTGCCACCGCGACAGGGAGCGGAAACACCATATATTTT CATATGSGNTIYF
TRBJ1-1 NA TRBV5-8 TRBD1 TGTGCCAGCAGCTTACAGGGGGCATGGACTGAAGCTTTCTTT CASSLQGAWTEAFF
TRBJ1-5 NA TRBV6-2/TRBV6-3 NA TGTGCCAGCAGTTACTCCTTAGGGCGGCAGCCCCAGCATTTT CASSYSLGRQPQHF
TRBJ2-1 NA TRBV19 NA TGTGCCAGTAGTATGGGTTCGAGGGGGGATGAGCAGTTCTTC CASSMGSRGDEQFF
TRBJ2-1 NA TRBV5-8 TRBD2 TGTGCCAGCAGCTTCAACGGGGGGACCTACAATGAGCAGTTCTTC CASSFNGGTYNEQFF
TRBJ1-4 NA TRBV28 TRBD1 TGTGCCAGCAGTCTCCGGGACAGGAATGAAAAACTGTTTTTT CASSLRDRNEKLFF
TRBJ2-4 NA TRBV28 TRBD1 TGTGCCAGCAGTGCCACGGACAGGGTACACATTCAGTACTTC CASSATDRVHIQYF
TRBJ1-4 few TRBV7-9 TRBD1 TGTGCCAGCAGCTTCAACAGGGGGGCTGAAAAACTGTTTTTT CASSFNRGAEKLFF
TRBJ2-7 NA TRBV7-2 NA TGTGCCAGCAGCTTAGTAGCAGGGATTAATTCCTACGAGCAGTACTTC CASSLVAGINSYEQYF
TRBJ1-1 NA TRBV28 NA TGTGCCAGCAACGGGACACCTAACACTGAAGCTTTCTTT CASNGTPNTEAFF
TRBJ1-1 NA TRBV7-9 NA TGTGCCAGCAACCCACAGAACACTGAAGCTTTCTTT CASNPQNTEAFF
TRBJ2-5 NA TRBV5-1 TRBD1 TGCGCCAGCAGCTTAGGACAGGGGGCTGGGGAGACCCAGTACTTC CASSLGQGAGETQYF
TRBJ1-3 NA TRBV12-3/TRBV12-4 NA TGTGCCAGCAGTCCATTGGCGGAAAACACCATATATTTT CASSPLAENTIYF
TRBJ1-4 few TRBV6-5 TRBD1 TGTGCCAGCAGTTCGATAACAGGGGGCAATATTGAGTTTTTT CASSSITGGNIEFF
TRBJ1-1 NA TRBV2 NA TGTGCCAGCAGTGAACAGGGGTCGAACACTGAAGCTTTCTTT CASSEQGSNTEAFF
TRBJ1-3 NA TRBV10-1 TRBD1 TGCGCCAGCAGTGATTTCCCGGGACAGGCAAAATTGAACTCTGGAAACACCATATATTTT CASSDFPGQAKLNSGNTIYF
TRBJ1-2 NA TRBV28 TRBD1 TGTGCCAGCAGTATTGGGACAGGGTCTAACTATGGCTACACCTTC CASSIGTGSNYGYTF
TRBJ1-1 NA TRBV11-2 NA TGTGCCAGCAGCTACAGGACTAACACTGAAGCTTTCTTT CASSYRTNTEAFF